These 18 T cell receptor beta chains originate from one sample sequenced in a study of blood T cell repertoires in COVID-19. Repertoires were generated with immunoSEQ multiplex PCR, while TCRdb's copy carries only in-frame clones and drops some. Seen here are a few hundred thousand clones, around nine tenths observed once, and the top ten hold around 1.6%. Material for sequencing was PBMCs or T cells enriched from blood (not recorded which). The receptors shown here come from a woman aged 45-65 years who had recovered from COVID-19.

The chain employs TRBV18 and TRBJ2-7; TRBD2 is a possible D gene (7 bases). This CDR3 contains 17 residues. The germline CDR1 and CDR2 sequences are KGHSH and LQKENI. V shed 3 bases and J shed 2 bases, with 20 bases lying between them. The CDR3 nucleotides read TGTGCCAGCTCACCCTACGTCGCGGCGGGGGCCCCCTACGAGCAGTACTTC. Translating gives CASSPYVAAGAPYEQYF. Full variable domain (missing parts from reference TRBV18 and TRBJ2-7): NAGVMQNPRHLVRRRGQEARLRCSPMKGHSHVYWYRQLPEEGLKFMVYLQKENIIDESGMPKERFSAEFPKEGPSILRIQQVVRGDSAAYFCASSPYVAAGAPYEQYFGPGTRLTVT.

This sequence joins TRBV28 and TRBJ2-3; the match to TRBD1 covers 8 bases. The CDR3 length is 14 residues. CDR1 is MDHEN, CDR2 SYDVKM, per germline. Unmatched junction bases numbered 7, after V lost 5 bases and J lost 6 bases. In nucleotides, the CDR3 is TGTGCCAGCAGTATCTCGGACAGGGTGGATACGCAGTATTTT. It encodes CASSISDRVDTQYF.

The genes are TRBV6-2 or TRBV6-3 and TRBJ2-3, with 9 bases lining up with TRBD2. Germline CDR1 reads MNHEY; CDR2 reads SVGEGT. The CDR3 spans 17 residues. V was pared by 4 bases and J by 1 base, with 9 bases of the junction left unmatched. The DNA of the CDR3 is TGTGCCAGCAGTTTTGGGCGGGAGGGCCTTGGCACAGATACGCAGTATTTT. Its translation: CASSFGREGLGTDTQYF.

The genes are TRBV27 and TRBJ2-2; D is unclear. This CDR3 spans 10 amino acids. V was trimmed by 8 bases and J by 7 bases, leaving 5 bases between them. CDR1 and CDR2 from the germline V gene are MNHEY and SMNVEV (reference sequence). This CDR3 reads CASPCGELFF. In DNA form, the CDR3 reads TGTGCCAGCCCATGCGGGGAGCTGTTTTTT.

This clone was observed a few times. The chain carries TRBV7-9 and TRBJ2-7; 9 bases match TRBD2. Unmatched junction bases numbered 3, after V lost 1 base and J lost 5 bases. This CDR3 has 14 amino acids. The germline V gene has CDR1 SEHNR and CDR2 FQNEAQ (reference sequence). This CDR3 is CASSLGLADDEQYF. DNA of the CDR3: TGTGCCAGCAGCTTAGGACTAGCGGACGACGAGCAGTACTTC.

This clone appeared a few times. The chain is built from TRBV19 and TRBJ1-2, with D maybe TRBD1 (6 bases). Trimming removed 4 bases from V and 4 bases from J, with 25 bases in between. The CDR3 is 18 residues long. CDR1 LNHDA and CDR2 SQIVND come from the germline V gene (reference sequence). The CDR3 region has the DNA TGTGCCAGTAGTACCTACATGGGGGCACCGAGAAGGTCCTATGGCTACACCTTC. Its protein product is CASSTYMGAPRRSYGYTF.

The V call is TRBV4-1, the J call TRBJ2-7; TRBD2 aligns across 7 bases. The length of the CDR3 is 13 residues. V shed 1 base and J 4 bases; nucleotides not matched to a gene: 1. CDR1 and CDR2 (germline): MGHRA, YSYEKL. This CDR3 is CASSQGGGYEQYF. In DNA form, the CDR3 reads TGCGCCAGCAGCCAAGGCGGGGGTTACGAGCAGTACTTC.

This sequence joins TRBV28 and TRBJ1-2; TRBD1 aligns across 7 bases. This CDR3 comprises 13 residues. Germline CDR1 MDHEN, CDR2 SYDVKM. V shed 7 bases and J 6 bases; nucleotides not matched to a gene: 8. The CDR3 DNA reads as TGTGCCAGCATCTCCGGGACAGTTCATGGCTACACCTTC. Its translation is CASISGTVHGYTF.

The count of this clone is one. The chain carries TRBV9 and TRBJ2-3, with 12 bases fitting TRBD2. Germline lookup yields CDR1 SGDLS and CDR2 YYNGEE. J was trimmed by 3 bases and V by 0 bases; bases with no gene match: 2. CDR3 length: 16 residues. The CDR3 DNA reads TGTGCCAGCAGCGTAGCCGGGACTAGCGGGACAGATACGCAGTATTTT. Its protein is CASSVAGTSGTDTQYF.

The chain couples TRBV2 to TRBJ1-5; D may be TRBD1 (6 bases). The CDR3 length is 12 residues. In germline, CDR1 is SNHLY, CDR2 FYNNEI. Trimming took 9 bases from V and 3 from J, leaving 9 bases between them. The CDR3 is CASRQDNQPQHF. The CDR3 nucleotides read TGTGCCAGTAGACAGGACAATCAGCCCCAGCATTTT.

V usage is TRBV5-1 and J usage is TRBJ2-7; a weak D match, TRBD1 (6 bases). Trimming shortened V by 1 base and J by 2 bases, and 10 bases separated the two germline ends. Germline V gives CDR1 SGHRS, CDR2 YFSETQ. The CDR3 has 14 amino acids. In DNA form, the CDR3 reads TGCGCCAGCAGCTTGCCTCAGGGGACCTACGAGCAGTACTTC. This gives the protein CASSLPQGTYEQYF.

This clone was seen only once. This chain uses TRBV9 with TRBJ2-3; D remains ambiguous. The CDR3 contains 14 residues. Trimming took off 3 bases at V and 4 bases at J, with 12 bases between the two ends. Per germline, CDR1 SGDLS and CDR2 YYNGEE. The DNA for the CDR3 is TGTGCCAGCAGCGGGCTCGGTCAGGCAGATACGCAGTATTTT. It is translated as CASSGLGQADTQYF.

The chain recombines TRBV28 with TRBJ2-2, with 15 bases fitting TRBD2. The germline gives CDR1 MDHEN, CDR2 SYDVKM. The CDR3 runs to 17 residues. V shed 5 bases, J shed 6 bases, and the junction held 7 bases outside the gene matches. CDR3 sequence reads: CASSGTSGRIGPGELFF. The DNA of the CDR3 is TGTGCCAGCAGTGGGACTAGCGGGAGGATCGGGCCCGGGGAGCTGTTTTTT.

The DNA of the CDR3 is TGTGCCAGCAGGGAGGGGCCTACCCACACTGAAGCTTTCTTT. This encodes CASREGPTHTEAFF. V gene TRBV6-5 combines with J gene TRBJ1-1; possibly TRBD1 for D (5 bases). The CDR3 loop spans 14 amino acids. Germline-derived CDR1 and CDR2 are MNHEY and SVGAGI. Trimming stripped 6 bases from V and 3 bases from J, with 14 bases between.

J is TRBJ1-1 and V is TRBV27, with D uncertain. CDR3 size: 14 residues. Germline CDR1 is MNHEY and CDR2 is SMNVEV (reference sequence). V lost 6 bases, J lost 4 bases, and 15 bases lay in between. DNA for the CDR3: TGTGCCAGCAGGGGAGTGGGGTGGAGCACTGAAGCTTTCTTT. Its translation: CASRGVGWSTEAFF.

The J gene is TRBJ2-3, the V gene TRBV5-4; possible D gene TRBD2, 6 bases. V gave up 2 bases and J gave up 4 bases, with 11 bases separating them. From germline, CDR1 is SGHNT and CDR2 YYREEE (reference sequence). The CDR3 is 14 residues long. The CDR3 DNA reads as TGTGCCAGCAGCTTAGCCGGGGAGGCAGATACGCAGTATTTT. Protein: CASSLAGEADTQYF.

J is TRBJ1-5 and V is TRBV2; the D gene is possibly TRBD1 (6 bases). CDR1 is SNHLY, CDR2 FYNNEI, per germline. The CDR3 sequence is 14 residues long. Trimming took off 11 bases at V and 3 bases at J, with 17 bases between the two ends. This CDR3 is CAPKADSFNQPQHF. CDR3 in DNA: TGTGCCCCCAAGGCGGACAGCTTCAATCAGCCCCAGCATTTT. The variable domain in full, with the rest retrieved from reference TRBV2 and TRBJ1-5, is EPEVTQTPSHQVTQMGQEVILRCVPISNHLYFYWYRQILGQKVEFLVSFYNNEISEKSEIFDDQFSVERPDGSNFTLKIRSTKLEDSAMYFCAPKADSFNQPQHFGDGTRLSIL.

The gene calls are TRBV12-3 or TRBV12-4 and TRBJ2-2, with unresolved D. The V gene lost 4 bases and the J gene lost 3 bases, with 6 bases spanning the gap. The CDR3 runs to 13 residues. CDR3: CASSSRDTGELFF. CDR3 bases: TGTGCCAGCAGTTCCCGGGACACCGGGGAGCTGTTTTTT.